Following are 30 T cell receptor beta chains from one sample sequenced in a study of molecular identifiers for immune sequencing clone quantification. From the PCR reads, TCRdb called clonotypes with MiXCR, one entry per CDR3 protein. Of over 600,000 distinct CDR3 sequences in the sample, just under 20% were seen once. The specimen sequenced was naive CD8+ T cells from blood, with Jurkat cell RNA spiked in. This sample's subset: FACS-sorted CD8+CD4-CCR7+CD45RA+ naive T cells. The source is a human donor in good health. Some libraries in this study had Jurkat cell RNA spiked in.

This clonotype was observed a handful of times. The CDR3 loop reads CASSPQGTGNQPQHF. The CDR3 DNA is TGTGCCAGCAGCCCTCAGGGTACGGGCAATCAGCCCCAGCATTTT. The chain couples TRBV7-9 to TRBJ1-5, with D perhaps matching TRBD1 (5 bases). Trimming stripped 5 bases from V and 2 bases from J, with 13 bases between. Germline V gene data show CDR1 as SEHNR and CDR2 as FQNEAQ (reference sequence). The CDR3 contains 15 residues.

This clonotype was counted ten times or more. V gene TRBV9 combines with J gene TRBJ1-1; unclear D gene. Trimming took off 4 bases at V and 6 bases at J, with 13 bases between the two ends. This CDR3 contains 13 residues. Germline CDR1 is SGDLS and CDR2 is YYNGEE. CDR3 amino acids: CASSPNSLAEAFF. CDR3 DNA sequence: TGTGCCAGCAGCCCCAACAGTCTCGCTGAAGCTTTCTTT.

The table lists this clonotype with many counts. This rearrangement joins TRBV5-4 to TRBJ2-2; TRBD1 matches 7 bases. The CDR3 totals 15 residues. J gave up 5 bases and V 6 bases, and 10 bases lay outside the gene matches. Germline assignment: CDR1 SGHNT and CDR2 YYREEE (reference sequence). For the CDR3, the DNA is TGTGCCAGCACGAATTACAGGGGCGGAACCGGGGAGCTGTTTTTT. As protein: CASTNYRGGTGELFF.

The sample holds many counts of this clonotype. The gene calls are TRBV20-1 and TRBJ1-2; D is uncertain. Trimming shortened V by 1 base and J by 3 bases, and 9 bases separated the two germline ends. The length of the CDR3 is 13 residues. The germline gives CDR1 DFQATT, CDR2 SNEGSKA (reference sequence). This chain's CDR3 is CSARVQSYYGYTF. CDR3 nucleotides: TGCAGTGCTAGAGTGCAGTCTTACTATGGCTACACCTTC.

This clonotype showed up just a few times. The V and J genes are TRBV20-1 and TRBJ2-7, with no clear D. The CDR3 is 13 amino acids. V dropped 0 bases and J dropped 3 bases, with 9 bases sitting between them. The germline V gene encodes CDR1 DFQATT and CDR2 SNEGSKA (reference sequence). As DNA, the CDR3 is TGCAGTGCTAGAGATCTCAGCTACTACGAGCAGTACTTC. This translates into CSARDLSYYEQYF.

Many counts were recorded for this clonotype. J is TRBJ2-2 and V is TRBV6-6, with D possibly being TRBD2 (6 bases). This CDR3 comprises 17 residues. The germline V gene has CDR1 MNHNY and CDR2 SVGAGI (reference sequence). V was trimmed by 2 bases and J by 0 bases, leaving 13 bases between them. CDR3 loop: CASSYPSGLSNTGELFF. DNA for the CDR3: TGTGCCAGCAGTTACCCATCGGGACTCTCGAACACCGGGGAGCTGTTTTTT.

The rearrangement joins TRBV11-3 to TRBJ1-6, with D unclear. The CDR3 covers 14 residues. V dropped 5 bases and J dropped 8 bases, with 13 bases sitting between them. Germline V CDR1 and CDR2: SGHNT, YENEEA. The CDR3 DNA sequence: TGTGCCAGCAGCCCCATTCTTCCGGATTCACCCCTCCACTTT. Protein product: CASSPILPDSPLHF.

In this sample, this clonotype turned up once. A much larger clone sits a single nucleotide away, making a read error possible. The chain combines TRBV6-5 with TRBJ1-4, with D tentatively TRBD1 (5 bases). The CDR3 consists of 15 residues. Germline V gives CDR1 MNHEY, CDR2 SVGAGI. The chain's CDR3 is CAGSYNGGPNEKLFF. CDR3 nucleotides: TGTGCCGGCAGTTACAACGGGGGTCCAAATGAAAAACTGTTTTTT.

A remark on this clonotype: A much more abundant neighbour one base away suggests this may be a read error. This sequence joins TRBV12-3 or TRBV12-4 and TRBJ2-1; D is unresolved. The CDR3 is 11 amino acids. V was shortened by 7 bases and J by 9 bases, with 10 bases between the two germline ends. The chain's CDR3 is CASKTVGEQFF. The CDR3, as DNA: TGTGCCAGCAAGACTGTCGGTGAGCAGTTCTTC.

About this clonotype itself: A much larger clone lies one base from this, so it may be a read error. The conserved final phenylalanine or tryptophan is absent from the CDR3, which likely points to a read error. The V gene is TRBV5-5, the J gene TRBJ2-3; the D call may be TRBD1 or TRBD2 (6 bases each). V gave up 1 base and J gave up 2 bases, with 11 bases separating them. Germline CDR1 is SGHKS and CDR2 is YYEKEE (reference sequence). The CDR3 runs 15 residues. CDR3 sequence (DNA): TGTGCCAGCAGCTTGAGGGGGGAGTCCACAGATACGCAGTATTCT. It specifies CASSLRGESTDTQYS.

This clonotype came up many times. The J gene is TRBJ2-5, the V gene TRBV5-4; 7 positions match TRBD1. Trimming took 4 bases from V and 2 from J; bases not matched to a gene: 5. CDR1 SGHNT and CDR2 YYREEE come from the germline V gene (reference sequence). The CDR3 has 14 residues. This chain's CDR3 is CASSLDREQETQYF. The CDR3 coding sequence is TGTGCCAGCAGCCTCGACAGGGAACAAGAGACCCAGTACTTC.

The V gene is TRBV29-1, the J gene TRBJ2-7, with TRBD2 matching over 7 bases. The germline gives CDR1 SQVTM, CDR2 ANQGSEA. The J segment lost 0 bases and the V segment lost 7 bases, leaving 9 bases of the junction unmatched. The length of the CDR3 is 14 residues. CDR3 in amino acids: CSAGGGTHSYEQYF. The DNA of the CDR3 is TGCAGCGCTGGGGGGGGGACCCACTCCTACGAGCAGTACTTC.

This clonotype was detected ten times or more. This chain's CDR3 is CASSPVSRATNEKLFF. Written as DNA, the CDR3 is TGTGCCAGCTCACCAGTTTCCAGGGCAACTAATGAAAAACTGTTTTTT. The gene calls are TRBV18 and TRBJ1-4; possible D gene TRBD1, 5 bases. CDR3 size: 16 residues. V shed 2 bases and J shed 0 bases, with 10 bases lying between them. Per germline, CDR1 KGHSH and CDR2 LQKENI. Using reference TRBV18 and TRBJ1-4 for the parts outside the CDR3, the full variable domain is NAGVMQNPRHLVRRRGQEARLRCSPMKGHSHVYWYRQLPEEGLKFMVYLQKENIIDESGMPKERFSAEFPKEGPSILRIQQVVRGDSAAYFCASSPVSRATNEKLFFGSGTQLSVL.

This clonotype was detected ten times or more. V and J are TRBV6-5 and TRBJ2-7; 9 bases match TRBD1. The CDR3 extends over 14 amino acids. V shed 2 bases and J 5 bases; nucleotides not matched to a gene: 4. Germline V gene sequence: CDR1 MNHEY, CDR2 SVGAGI. The CDR3 loop is CASSYQTGGNEQYF. DNA for the CDR3: TGTGCCAGCAGTTACCAGACAGGGGGTAACGAGCAGTACTTC.

This clonotype has a count of ten or more. The chain is built from TRBV7-2 and TRBJ2-1; 9 nucleotides line up with TRBD2. The CDR3 spans 16 residues. The J segment lost 8 bases and the V segment lost 0 bases, leaving 8 bases of the junction unmatched. Germline assignment: CDR1 SGHTA and CDR2 FQGNSA. This CDR3 is CASSLAPGLASHEQFF. CDR3 DNA: TGTGCCAGCAGCTTAGCTCCGGGACTAGCATCTCATGAGCAGTTCTTC.

This clonotype was detected a few times. V gene TRBV19 combines with J gene TRBJ2-7; 10 bases match TRBD2. The germline gives CDR1 LNHDA, CDR2 SQIVND (reference sequence). The CDR3 covers 15 residues. The junction had 5 bases not matched to a gene; V was cut back by 6 bases and J by 0 bases. The CDR3, as DNA: TGTGCCAGTAGCCCCAGCGGGAGGGCCTCCTACGAGCAGTACTTC. Translation gives CASSPSGRASYEQYF.

This clonotype was found many times. The chain joins TRBV7-9 to TRBJ2-3; D is ambiguous. The germline V gene encodes CDR1 SEHNR and CDR2 FQNEAQ (reference sequence). Deletions cut 5 bases from V and 2 bases from J, with 20 bases between. The CDR3 runs 17 residues. The CDR3 nucleotides are TGTGCCAGCAGCCCCCCCGTACGGGCGCGAACCACAGATACGCAGTATTTT. It codes for CASSPPVRARTTDTQYF.

The sample holds one count of this clonotype. A much larger clonotype is one base distant, so this may be a read error. V is TRBV9 and J is TRBJ2-3; D perhaps matches TRBD2 (6 bases). This CDR3 comprises 14 residues. Germline V gene sequence: CDR1 SGDLS, CDR2 YYNGEE. CDR3 sequence: CASSVSGLTDTRYF. The CDR3 region has the DNA TGTGCCAGCAGCGTCTCGGGACTCACAGATACGCGGTATTTT.

This rearrangement joins TRBV19 to TRBJ1-5; 9 nucleotides align to TRBD1. CDR1 and CDR2 from the germline V gene are LNHDA and SQIVND (reference sequence). The V and J ends lost 11 bases and 7 bases, in that order; junction bases with no gene match: 6. The CDR3 extends over 12 amino acids. The CDR3 sequence: CAGGQGKQPQHF. The CDR3 DNA reads TGTGCCGGAGGACAGGGGAAGCAGCCCCAGCATTTT. Using reference TRBV19 and TRBJ1-5 for the parts outside the CDR3, the full variable domain is DGGITQSPKYLFRKEGQNVTLSCEQNLNHDAMYWYRQDPGQGLRLIYYSQIVNDFQKGDIAEGYSVSREKKESFPLTVTSAQKNPTAFYLCAGGQGKQPQHFGDGTRLSIL.

There are many counts of this clonotype. V is TRBV19 and J is TRBJ2-2, with 10 nucleotides matching TRBD2. The germline CDR1 and CDR2 sequences are LNHDA and SQIVND (reference sequence). V lost 4 bases to trimming and J lost 5 bases; unmatched junction nucleotides: 10. The CDR3 runs 17 residues. The CDR3 spells CASSRGLAIGSTGELFF. The CDR3 coding sequence is TGTGCCAGTAGTAGGGGACTAGCGATAGGAAGTACCGGGGAGCTGTTTTTT.

This clonotype was recorded many times. V usage is TRBV7-9 and J usage is TRBJ2-5; 7 bases line up with TRBD2. CDR1 and CDR2 from the germline V gene are SEHNR and FQNEAQ (reference sequence). The CDR3 sequence is 14 residues long. The trim removed 5 bases at V and 1 base at J, leaving 4 bases unmatched. CDR3 in amino acids: CASSPGGFQETQYF. In DNA, the CDR3 is TGTGCCAGCAGCCCCGGGGGGTTCCAAGAGACCCAGTACTTC.

This clonotype has a count of ten or more. DNA of the CDR3: TGTGCCAGCAGTCTACCCGGTGGGGGCAGTACGCAGTATTTT. Protein: CASSLPGGGSTQYF. The rearrangement uses TRBV28 and TRBJ2-3; tentative D call: TRBD1 (6 bases). CDR1 is MDHEN and CDR2 is SYDVKM in the germline V gene. The germline V and J ends were trimmed by 5 bases and 8 bases, with 17 bases remaining between them. The CDR3 is 14 residues long.

This clonotype was seen a few times. The chain couples TRBV6-1 to TRBJ1-5; D remains ambiguous. The CDR3 length is 12 residues. Germline V lookup: CDR1 MNHNS, CDR2 SASEGT. Trimming left V 3 bases short and J 6 bases short, with 6 bases between. Here the CDR3 DNA reads TGTGCCAGCAGTGATTCGGGTCAGCCCCAGCATTTT. Residues: CASSDSGQPQHF.

This clonotype was counted many times. The chain uses TRBV28 and TRBJ2-3; D uncertain. Between the trimmed V and J ends, which lost 5 bases and 5 bases, there was a span of 11 bases. Germline V gene data show CDR1 as MDHEN and CDR2 as SYDVKM. The CDR3 runs 13 residues. The CDR3 DNA follows: TGTGCCAGCAGTATACCCCAGGAAGATACGCAGTATTTT. This codes for CASSIPQEDTQYF.

The chain combines TRBV6-2 or TRBV6-3 with TRBJ2-7; no clear D gene. V lost 2 bases, J lost 8 bases, and 13 bases lay in between. The CDR3 is made up of 13 amino acids. Germline CDR1 and CDR2: MNHEY and SVGEGT. CDR3 protein: CASSYPLAYKQYF. Here the CDR3 DNA reads TGTGCCAGCAGTTACCCCCTGGCTTACAAGCAGTACTTC.

V usage is TRBV21-1 and J usage is TRBJ2-7; TRBD2 is the table's D call, not checked against the DNA. TRBV21-1 is annotated as a pseudogene. This CDR3 spans 18 amino acids. The CDR3 region has the DNA TGTGCCAGCAGCAAACGGGCCCCTAGTGCGGGAGGTTCCGACGAGCAGTACTTC. Amino acid sequence: CASSKRAPSAGGSDEQYF.

Of note for this clonotype: A clone one base away is much larger, so this may be a read error. This sequence joins TRBV7-9 and TRBJ2-7, with D maybe TRBD2 (6 bases). This CDR3 comprises 16 residues. The germline gives CDR1 SEHNR, CDR2 FQNEAQ (reference sequence). The CDR3: CASGLGAGLSSYEQYF. Written as DNA, the CDR3 is TGTGCCAGCGGCTTGGGTGCGGGACTCAGCTCCTACGAGCAGTACTTC.

CDR3 nucleotides: TGCGCCAGCAGCCAAGATCGCACGACACCAACCTACGAGCAGTACTTC. As protein: CASSQDRTTPTYEQYF. J is TRBJ2-7 and V is TRBV4-3; D is unresolved. The V gene lost 0 bases and the J gene lost 2 bases, with 14 bases spanning the gap. From germline, CDR1 is LGHNA and CDR2 YSLEER. This CDR3 spans 16 amino acids.

Note on this clonotype: A much larger clone sits a single nucleotide away, making a read error possible. CDR3 in amino acids: CASSQGTPVDPSLNEQFF. DNA for the CDR3: TGCGCCAGCAGCCAGGGGACTCCTGTGGACCCTTCCCTCAATGAGCAGTTCTTC. J is TRBJ2-1 and V is TRBV4-1; tentative D call: TRBD2 (6 bases). V gave up 3 bases and J gave up 6 bases, with 24 bases separating them. The CDR3 spans 18 residues. CDR1 is MGHRA and CDR2 is YSYEKL in the germline V gene.

Remarks on this clonotype: Being one base from a much bigger clone, this may be a read error. The chain is built from TRBV4-1 and TRBJ2-1; unclear D gene. The germline V gene has CDR1 MGHRA and CDR2 YSYEKL. This CDR3 region has 15 residues. The CDR3 region is CASSQGWDSNNERFF. The CDR3 DNA reads as TGCGCCAGCAGCCAAGGCTGGGATTCTAACAATGAGCGGTTCTTC.